This is a list of T cell receptor beta chains from one sample in a study of blood T cell repertoires in COVID-19. This table comes from immunoSEQ multiplex PCR, and its TCRdb copy is limited to in-frame clones, with some not included. The sample gives about 35,000 clones, roughly 85% of which show up once; about 40% is in the top ten. The sequenced material came from peripheral blood. The receptor source for this set is a man aged 60 to 69 with active or convalescent COVID-19. The CDR3 runs from the conserved cysteine through the conserved F or W. Each record gives: V gene, D gene, clone size, J gene, CDR3 DNA, CDR3 protein. D genes are given only for firm matches. Clone size is stated in some rows and not others, as once, few, many or a class when expanded.

TRBV7-9	NA	NA	TRBJ2-2	TGTGCCAGCAGCTTAAAGGCCGGCAGGGGAAGTGTTGGCACCGGGGAGCTGTTTTTT	CASSLKAGRGSVGTGELFF
TRBV7-2	TRBD2	few	TRBJ2-1	TGTGCCACCGGGGGGGAGGTGAATGAGCAGTTCTTC	CATGGEVNEQFF
TRBV27	TRBD1	NA	TRBJ1-6	TGTGCCAGCAGTCCGTACAGGGGAATCGATTCACCCCTCCACTTT	CASSPYRGIDSPLHF
TRBV7-9	TRBD2	NA	TRBJ2-5	TGTGCCAGCAGCGCAGCGGGGGGGTATGAGACCCAGTACTTC	CASSAAGGYETQYF
TRBV30	NA	NA	TRBJ2-2	TGTGCCTGTCGGACACCCGCGAACACCGGGGAGCTGTTTTTT	CACRTPANTGELFF
TRBV4-2	NA	few	TRBJ1-4	TGTGCCAGCAGCCAAGATCAGGGGACAACTAATGAAAAACTGTTTTTT	CASSQDQGTTNEKLFF
TRBV30	TRBD2	NA	TRBJ2-1	TGTGCCTGGACTGGGTTTAGCGGGAGGGCCGGGTCCTCCTACAATGAGCAGTTCTTC	CAWTGFSGRAGSSYNEQFF
TRBV6-5	NA	NA	TRBJ1-2	TGTGCCAGCAGGACCTGGGGGGGGAAGGATGGCTACACCTTC	CASRTWGGKDGYTF
TRBV30	TRBD2	NA	TRBJ2-2	TGTGCCTGGATGCCCGCGGGGCCTAGCGGACACACCGGGGAGCTGTTTTTT	CAWMPAGPSGHTGELFF
TRBV2	NA	NA	TRBJ1-4	TGTGCCAGCAGTGAAGTGCGGGGGCCAGGGGAAAAACTGTTTTTT	CASSEVRGPGEKLFF
TRBV5-8	NA	NA	TRBJ1-5	TGTGCCAGCAGCTTCACCCAGTATCAGCCCCAGCATTTT	CASSFTQYQPQHF
TRBV4-1	TRBD1	NA	TRBJ1-3	TGCGCCAGCAGCCAAGAGTCACAGGGGACGGGGTTTGGAAACACCATATATTTT	CASSQESQGTGFGNTIYF
TRBV19	TRBD1	NA	TRBJ1-6	TGTGCCAGTAGTATCTTGGGGACAGGGGCCTCACCCCTCCACTTT	CASSILGTGASPLHF
TRBV5-4	TRBD2	NA	TRBJ2-5	TGTGCCAGCAGCCCCGGGGCTAGCGGGAGAGATGGGACCCAGTACTTC	CASSPGASGRDGTQYF
TRBV4-1	NA	NA	TRBJ1-3	TGCGCCAGCAGCCAAGATCCCAGGGGCGGCGGAAACACCATATATTTT	CASSQDPRGGGNTIYF
TRBV5-1	NA	few	TRBJ2-3	TGCGCCAGCAGCTTGGCTAGGCAGGGAACAGATACGCAGTATTTT	CASSLARQGTDTQYF
TRBV15	TRBD1	NA	TRBJ1-2	TGTGCCACCAGCAGGTTGGGACAGGGGTTCTCCAACTATGGCTACACCTTC	CATSRLGQGFSNYGYTF
TRBV27	TRBD2	NA	TRBJ2-1	TGTGCCGTTCGTGGGCGAAGGACTAGCGGAAATGAGCAGTTCTTC	CAVRGRRTSGNEQFF
TRBV5-1	NA	NA	TRBJ2-1	TGCGCCAGCAGCCCCGGACACACCGAGCAGTTCTTC	CASSPGHTEQFF
TRBV2	NA	NA	TRBJ2-6	TGTGCCAGCAGCCCTCCTGGGGCCAACGTCCTGACTTTC	CASSPPGANVLTF
TRBV7-9	TRBD1	few	TRBJ2-3	TGTGCCAGCAGCCTACAGGGGAGCACAGATACGCAGTATTTT	CASSLQGSTDTQYF
TRBV6-5	NA	NA	TRBJ1-1	TGTGCCAGCAGTTACGGGCGGGGTCAGAACACTGAAGCTTTCTTT	CASSYGRGQNTEAFF
TRBV19	TRBD2	NA	TRBJ2-1	TGTGCCAGTAGTGGCTTAGCGGGGTCCTACAATGAGCAGTTCTTC	CASSGLAGSYNEQFF
TRBV4-1	TRBD1	NA	TRBJ2-1	TGCGCCAGCAGCCAACTCGGGACAGGGGGGCATGAGCAGTTCTTC	CASSQLGTGGHEQFF
TRBV28	NA	NA	TRBJ1-2	TGTGCCAGCAGATCCGGGACTCACTATGGCTACACCTTC	CASRSGTHYGYTF
TRBV7-6	TRBD1	NA	TRBJ1-1	TGTGCCAGCAGCCCAACAGGGGGCACTGAAGCTTTCTTT	CASSPTGGTEAFF